Reported below is one TCR beta chain. The data stem from a study of T cell changes during pregnancy in multiple sclerosis. Profiled with immunoSEQ multiplex PCR; TCRdb holds only in-frame clones, not every one. The sample yields more than 40,000 clones, 90% seen once. Unmatched junction bases numbered 8, after V lost 3 bases and J lost 6 bases. CDR3 size: 15 residues. Looked up from germline, CDR1 is SNHLY and CDR2 is FYNNEI. This sequence originates from a female donor in good health, enrolled as a control in a pregnancy study. Sequences were derived from peripheral blood, sampled in the first trimester of pregnancy. The chain links TRBV2 to TRBJ2-3, with 8 positions matching TRBD2. Here the CDR3 reads CASSETSGSMDTQYF. The CDR3 DNA follows: TGTGCCAGCAGTGAGACCAGCGGGAGTATGGATACGCAGTATTTT.